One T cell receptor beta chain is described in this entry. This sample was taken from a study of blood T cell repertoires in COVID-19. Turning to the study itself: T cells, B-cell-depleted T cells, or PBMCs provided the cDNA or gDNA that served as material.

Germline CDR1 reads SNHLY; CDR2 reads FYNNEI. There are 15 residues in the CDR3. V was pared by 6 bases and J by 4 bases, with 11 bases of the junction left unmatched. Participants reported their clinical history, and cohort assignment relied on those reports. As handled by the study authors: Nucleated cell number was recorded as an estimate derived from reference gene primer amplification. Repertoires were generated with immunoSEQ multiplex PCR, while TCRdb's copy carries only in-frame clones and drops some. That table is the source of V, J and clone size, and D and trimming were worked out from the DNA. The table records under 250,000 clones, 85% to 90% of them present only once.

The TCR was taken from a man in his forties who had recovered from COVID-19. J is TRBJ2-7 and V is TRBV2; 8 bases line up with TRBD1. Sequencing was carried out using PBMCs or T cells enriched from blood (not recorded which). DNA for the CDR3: TGTGCCAGCAGAGGACAGGGACTTGTATCTTACGAGCAGTACTTC. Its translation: CASRGQGLVSYEQYF.